The 19 T cell receptor beta chains presented below share a single source sample, sequenced in a study of blood T cell repertoires in COVID-19. The protocol was immunoSEQ multiplex PCR, while the TCRdb copy is restricted to in-frame clones and leaves out a portion. The data show some 70,000 clones, 70% to 85% seen once. The sample was peripheral blood. Receptors were obtained from a woman aged 50 to 60 with acute or convalescent COVID-19.

This rearrangement joins TRBV6-2 or TRBV6-3 to TRBJ2-7; 9 bases match TRBD1. The CDR3 runs to 14 residues. CDR1 is MNHEY, CDR2 SVGEGT, per germline. The trim removed 6 bases at V and 2 bases at J, leaving 5 bases unmatched. CDR3 amino acids: CASSNRGRTYEQYF. The CDR3 bases are TGTGCCAGCAGCAACAGGGGGCGCACCTACGAGCAGTACTTC.

The J gene is TRBJ1-1, the V gene TRBV25-1; D unclear. The germline V gene encodes CDR1 MGHDK and CDR2 SYGVNS. Trimming took off 3 bases at V and 2 bases at J, with 7 bases between the two ends. This CDR3 has 13 residues. CDR3 in DNA: TGTGCCAGCAGTGACCAGTATAACACTGAAGCTTTCTTT. Translated: CASSDQYNTEAFF.

The chain employs TRBV2 and TRBJ2-5; possibly TRBD2 for D (5 bases). The CDR3 is 13 residues long. V shed 5 bases and J shed 9 bases, with 16 bases lying between them. CDR1 and CDR2 from the germline V gene are SNHLY and FYNNEI. The CDR3 DNA reads as TGTGCCAGCAGTAAAAACGAGGGTGAGGCCCAGTACTTC. This sequence encodes CASSKNEGEAQYF. Full variable domain (remainder filled in from reference TRBV2 and TRBJ2-5): EPEVTQTPSHQVTQMGQEVILRCVPISNHLYFYWYRQILGQKVEFLVSFYNNEISEKSEIFDDQFSVERPDGSNFTLKIRSTKLEDSAMYFCASSKNEGEAQYFGPGTRLLVL.

The V gene is TRBV30, the J gene TRBJ1-2, with 8 bases lining up with TRBD1. Germline V CDR1 and CDR2: GTSNPN, SVGIG (reference sequence). V gave up 1 base and J gave up 5 bases; unmatched junction bases: 3. The CDR3 has 13 amino acids. CDR3 loop: CAWSGTGIYGYTF. The CDR3 region has the DNA TGTGCCTGGAGTGGGACAGGGATTTATGGCTACACCTTC.

The rearrangement links TRBV28 to TRBJ2-1, with a weak D call TRBD2 (5 bases). The CDR3 runs to 16 residues. Per germline, CDR1 MDHEN and CDR2 SYDVKM. Deletions cut 6 bases from V and 2 bases from J, with 17 bases between. DNA for the CDR3: TGTGCCAGCAGAGAACCGGGAATAGGCCCCTACAATGAGCAGTTCTTC. It codes for CASREPGIGPYNEQFF.

V is TRBV7-7 and J is TRBJ1-2; 7 bases fit TRBD1. The CDR3 sequence is 15 residues long. CDR1 and CDR2 from the germline V gene are SSHAT and FNYEAQ (reference sequence). V dropped 4 bases and J dropped 4; count of bases not matched to a gene: 9. The CDR3 here is CASSSNLTGRYGYTF. The CDR3, as DNA: TGTGCCAGCAGCTCCAACCTGACAGGGCGCTATGGCTACACCTTC.

V gene TRBV29-1 combines with J gene TRBJ1-2, with TRBD1 matching 11 bases. The CDR3 is 14 amino acids. V gave up 6 bases and J gave up 0 bases; unmatched junction bases: 3. Germline CDR1 is SQVTM and CDR2 is ANQGSEA. The CDR3 reads CSVGTGGSNYGYTF. CDR3 in DNA: TGCAGCGTCGGGACAGGGGGATCTAACTATGGCTACACCTTC.

V gene TRBV19 combines with J gene TRBJ1-1, with 10 bases aligning to TRBD1. This CDR3 is built from 14 residues. Trimming cost V 4 bases and J 6 bases; bases outside gene matches: 5. From germline, CDR1 is LNHDA and CDR2 SQIVND (reference sequence). CDR3 bases: TGTGCCAGTAGTACTCGACAGGGGGCGTCTGAAGCTTTCTTT. Its protein is CASSTRQGASEAFF. Drawing the rest from reference TRBV19 and TRBJ1-1, the complete variable domain is DGGITQSPKYLFRKEGQNVTLSCEQNLNHDAMYWYRQDPGQGLRLIYYSQIVNDFQKGDIAEGYSVSREKKESFPLTVTSAQKNPTAFYLCASSTRQGASEAFFGQGTRLTVV.

This clone was detected only once. The chain links TRBV7-7 to TRBJ2-7; weak D call: TRBD1 (5 bases). CDR1 SSHAT and CDR2 FNYEAQ come from the germline V gene (reference sequence). V gave up 4 bases and J gave up 3 bases, with 10 bases separating them. This CDR3 is 13 amino acids long. CDR3: CASSYQGYYEQYF. Here the CDR3 DNA reads TGTGCCAGCAGCTATCAGGGATACTACGAGCAGTACTTC.

The J gene is TRBJ2-2, the V gene TRBV18; 7 nucleotides agree with TRBD1. Germline V gene sequence: CDR1 KGHSH, CDR2 LQKENI. The CDR3 contains 18 residues. V was clipped by 3 bases and J by 0 bases; unmatched bases: 10. In nucleotides, the CDR3 is TGTGCCAGCTCACCCCGACAGGGCGACGAGACGAACACCGGGGAGCTGTTTTTT. As protein: CASSPRQGDETNTGELFF.

This clone was observed a few times. The chain couples TRBV2 to TRBJ1-1; D perhaps matches TRBD1 (6 bases). Germline assignment: CDR1 SNHLY and CDR2 FYNNEI. The CDR3 runs 11 residues. V was clipped by 5 bases and J by 6 bases, with 7 bases between them. This CDR3 is CASSYRAEAFF. The CDR3 DNA reads TGTGCCAGCAGTTACAGGGCTGAAGCTTTCTTT.

The chain combines TRBV3-1 (or the pseudogene TRBV3-2) with TRBJ2-2; D is uncertain. V lost 0 bases and J 2 bases, leaving 7 bases between the germline ends. Germline CDR1 LGHDT, CDR2 YNNKEL (reference sequence). There are 15 residues in the CDR3. The CDR3 DNA reads as TGTGCCAGCAGCCAAGATGTCCAAAACACCGGGGAGCTGTTTTTT. Its translation is CASSQDVQNTGELFF.

The chain carries TRBV11-2 and TRBJ1-1; 8 nucleotides agree with TRBD1. Trimming at V came to 5 bases and at J to 4 bases, leaving 6 bases not matched to a gene. Germline assignment: CDR1 SGHAT and CDR2 FQNNGV. The length of the CDR3 is 14 residues. The CDR3 region has the DNA TGTGCCAGCAGCGAACAGGGGGGGATCACTGAAGCTTTCTTT. It codes for CASSEQGGITEAFF.

This chain connects TRBV28 to TRBJ1-1, with unresolved D. Germline V gives CDR1 MDHEN, CDR2 SYDVKM. V shed 3 bases and J shed 1 base, with 3 bases lying between them. CDR3 size: 12 residues. For the CDR3, the DNA is TGTGCCAGCAGTTTGAGGAACACTGAAGCTTTCTTT. Translated: CASSLRNTEAFF.

The J gene is TRBJ2-7, the V gene TRBV12-5, with D perhaps matching TRBD1 (5 bases). The CDR3 covers 15 residues. Trimming cost V 6 bases and J 4 bases, with 19 bases left between them. Germline V gene data show CDR1 as LGHNT and CDR2 as FRNRAP. The CDR3 region has the DNA TGTGCTAGTGGGCCCCGGGCAGGGCGAGTATACGAGCAGTACTTC. The encoded protein is CASGPRAGRVYEQYF. Full variable domain (remainder filled in from reference TRBV12-5 and TRBJ2-7): DARVTQTPRHKVTEMGQEVTMRCQPILGHNTVFWYRQTMMQGLELLAYFRNRAPLDDSGMPKDRFSAEMPDATLATLKIQPSEPRDSAVYFCASGPRAGRVYEQYFGPGTRLTVT.

The chain recombines TRBV5-1 with TRBJ2-1, with 11 bases that match TRBD2. V gave up 4 bases and J gave up 5 bases; unmatched junction bases: 5. CDR3 length: 15 amino acids. Germline loops: CDR1 SGHRS, CDR2 YFSETQ. The CDR3 spells CASSQTSGENNEQFF. CDR3 nucleotides: TGCGCCAGCAGCCAGACTAGCGGGGAGAACAATGAGCAGTTCTTC.

Here the CDR3 DNA reads TGTGCCAGCTCACCAGCAGGGGGCGCTGAAGCTTTCTTT. Protein sequence: CASSPAGGAEAFF. The gene calls are TRBV18 and TRBJ1-1; 8 bases map to TRBD1. V trimming: 2 bases; J trimming: 6 bases; junction bases outside the gene matches: 2. The CDR3 length is 13 residues. CDR1 is KGHSH, CDR2 LQKENI, per germline. Full variable domain (rest looked up from reference TRBV18 and TRBJ1-1): NAGVMQNPRHLVRRRGQEARLRCSPMKGHSHVYWYRQLPEEGLKFMVYLQKENIIDESGMPKERFSAEFPKEGPSILRIQQVVRGDSAAYFCASSPAGGAEAFFGQGTRLTVV.

The J gene is TRBJ2-2, the V gene TRBV9; 8 bases line up with TRBD2. Germline CDR1 reads SGDLS; CDR2 reads YYNGEE. Unmatched junction bases numbered 12, after V lost 0 bases and J lost 5 bases. The CDR3 consists of 18 residues. DNA for the CDR3: TGTGCCAGCAGCGTAGCGCCACTAGCGGTCCGACGAACCGGGGAGCTGTTTTTT. Protein product: CASSVAPLAVRRTGELFF.

This clone was seen more than once but under ten times. V and J are TRBV19 and TRBJ1-5; TRBD1 matches 7 bases. Germline values: CDR1 LNHDA, CDR2 SQIVND (reference sequence). V was clipped by 6 bases and J by 9 bases; unmatched bases: 8. The CDR3 has 13 residues. CDR3 protein: CASRGTALRPQHF. The DNA of the CDR3 is TGTGCCAGTAGGGGGACAGCGCTTCGGCCCCAGCATTTT.